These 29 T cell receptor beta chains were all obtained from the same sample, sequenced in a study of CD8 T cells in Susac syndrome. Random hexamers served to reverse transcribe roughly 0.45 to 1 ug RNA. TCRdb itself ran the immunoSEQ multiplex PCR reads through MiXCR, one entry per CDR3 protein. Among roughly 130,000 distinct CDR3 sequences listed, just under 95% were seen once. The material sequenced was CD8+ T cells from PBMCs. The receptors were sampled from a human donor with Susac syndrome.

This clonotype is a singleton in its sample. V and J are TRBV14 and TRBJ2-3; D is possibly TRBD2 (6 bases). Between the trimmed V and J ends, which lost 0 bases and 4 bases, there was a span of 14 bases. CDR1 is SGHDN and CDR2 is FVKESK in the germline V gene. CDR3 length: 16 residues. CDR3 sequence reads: CASSQEPGTGADTQYF. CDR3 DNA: TGTGCCAGCAGCCAAGAACCTGGGACGGGGGCAGATACGCAGTATTTT.

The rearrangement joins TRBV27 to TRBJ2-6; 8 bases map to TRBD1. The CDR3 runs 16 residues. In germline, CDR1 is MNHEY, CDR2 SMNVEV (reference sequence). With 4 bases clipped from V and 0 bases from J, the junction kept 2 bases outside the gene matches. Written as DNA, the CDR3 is TGTGCCAGCAGTTGGGACAGGAGCTCTGGGGCCAACGTCCTGACTTTC. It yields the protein CASSWDRSSGANVLTF. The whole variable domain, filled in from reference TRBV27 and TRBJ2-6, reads EAQVTQNPRYLITVTGKKLTVTCSQNMNHEYMSWYRQDPGLGLRQIYYSMNVEVTDKGDVPEGYKVSRKEKRNFPLILESPSPNQTSLYFCASSWDRSSGANVLTFGAGSRLTVL.

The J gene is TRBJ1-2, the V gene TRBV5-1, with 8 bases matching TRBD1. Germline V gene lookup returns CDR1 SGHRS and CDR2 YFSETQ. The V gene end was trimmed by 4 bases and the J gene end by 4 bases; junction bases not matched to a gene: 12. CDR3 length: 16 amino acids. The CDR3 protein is CASSRKTGDLAYGYTF. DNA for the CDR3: TGCGCCAGCAGCAGGAAGACAGGGGATCTTGCCTATGGCTACACCTTC. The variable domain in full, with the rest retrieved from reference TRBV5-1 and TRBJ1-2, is KAGVTQTPRYLIKTRGQQVTLSCSPISGHRSVSWYQQTPGQGLQFLFEYFSETQRNKGNFPGRFSGRQFSNSRSEMNVSTLELGDSALYLCASSRKTGDLAYGYTFGSGTRLTVV.

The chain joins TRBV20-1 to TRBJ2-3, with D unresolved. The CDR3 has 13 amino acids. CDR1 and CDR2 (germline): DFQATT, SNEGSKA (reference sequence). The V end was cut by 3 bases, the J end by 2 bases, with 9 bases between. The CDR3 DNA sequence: TGCAGTGCTAGTCCGGGTATCACAGATACGCAGTATTTT. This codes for CSASPGITDTQYF.

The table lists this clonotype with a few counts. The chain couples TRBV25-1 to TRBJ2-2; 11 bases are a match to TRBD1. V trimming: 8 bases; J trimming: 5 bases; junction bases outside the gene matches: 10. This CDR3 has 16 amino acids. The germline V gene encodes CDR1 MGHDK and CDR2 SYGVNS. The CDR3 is CASSSGTGGETGELFF. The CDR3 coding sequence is TGTGCCAGCTCCTCCGGGACAGGGGGGGAAACCGGGGAGCTGTTTTTT.

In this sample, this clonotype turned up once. CDR3 bases: TGTGCCAGCAGCATCGGACAGGGGATTCGGGAGACCCAGTACTTC. Translation gives CASSIGQGIRETQYF. V usage is TRBV7-2 and J usage is TRBJ2-5; 9 bases line up with TRBD1. The trim removed 5 bases at V and 5 bases at J, leaving 9 bases unmatched. CDR1 and CDR2 from the germline V gene are SGHTA and FQGNSA. This CDR3 region has 15 residues.

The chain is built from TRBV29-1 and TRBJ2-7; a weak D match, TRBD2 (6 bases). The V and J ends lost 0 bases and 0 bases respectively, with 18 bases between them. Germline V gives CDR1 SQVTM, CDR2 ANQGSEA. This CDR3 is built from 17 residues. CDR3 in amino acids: CSVEDSMEGSRSYEQYF. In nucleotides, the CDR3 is TGCAGCGTTGAAGATAGTATGGAGGGGAGTCGCTCCTACGAGCAGTACTTC.

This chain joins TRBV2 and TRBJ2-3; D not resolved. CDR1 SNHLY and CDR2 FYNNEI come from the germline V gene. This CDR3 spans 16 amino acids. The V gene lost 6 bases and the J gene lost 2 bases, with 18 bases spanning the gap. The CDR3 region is CASRESAAAPTDTQYF. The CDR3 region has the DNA TGTGCCAGCAGGGAGTCGGCAGCCGCCCCCACAGATACGCAGTATTTT. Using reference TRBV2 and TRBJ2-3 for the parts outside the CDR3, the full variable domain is EPEVTQTPSHQVTQMGQEVILRCVPISNHLYFYWYRQILGQKVEFLVSFYNNEISEKSEIFDDQFSVERPDGSNFTLKIRSTKLEDSAMYFCASRESAAAPTDTQYFGPGTRLTVL.

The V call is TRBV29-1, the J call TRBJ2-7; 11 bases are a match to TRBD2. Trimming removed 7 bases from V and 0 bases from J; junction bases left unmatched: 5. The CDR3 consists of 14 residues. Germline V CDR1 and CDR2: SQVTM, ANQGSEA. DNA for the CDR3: TGCAGCGCCACTACTAGCGGGAGCTCCTACGAGCAGTACTTC. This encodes CSATTSGSSYEQYF.

The CDR3 reads CASSQPVSGRETQYF. CDR3 in DNA: TGCGCCAGCAGCCAACCGGTGAGCGGTCGGGAGACCCAGTACTTC. The chain has TRBV4-1 and TRBJ2-5; TRBD2 might be the D (5 bases). The germline gives CDR1 MGHRA, CDR2 YSYEKL. Deletions cut 2 bases from V and 5 bases from J, with 15 bases between. The CDR3 covers 15 residues.

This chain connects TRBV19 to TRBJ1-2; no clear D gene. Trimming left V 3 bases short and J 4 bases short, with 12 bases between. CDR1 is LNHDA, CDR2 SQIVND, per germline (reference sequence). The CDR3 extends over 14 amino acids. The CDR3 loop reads CASSINPTGYGYTF. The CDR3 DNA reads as TGTGCCAGTAGTATTAATCCCACCGGCTATGGCTACACCTTC.

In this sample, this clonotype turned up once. The CDR3 spells CSSPMGQETQYF. The CDR3 DNA reads TGCAGCAGCCCGATGGGACAAGAGACCCAGTACTTC. V usage is TRBV20-1 and J usage is TRBJ2-5; unclear D gene. CDR1 is DFQATT and CDR2 is SNEGSKA in the germline V gene (reference sequence). The CDR3 totals 12 residues.

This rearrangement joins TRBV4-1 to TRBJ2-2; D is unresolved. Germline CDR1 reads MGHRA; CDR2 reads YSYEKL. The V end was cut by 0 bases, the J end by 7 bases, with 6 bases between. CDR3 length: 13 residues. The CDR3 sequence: CASSQDISGELFF. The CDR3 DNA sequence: TGCGCCAGCAGCCAAGACATAAGCGGGGAGCTGTTTTTT.

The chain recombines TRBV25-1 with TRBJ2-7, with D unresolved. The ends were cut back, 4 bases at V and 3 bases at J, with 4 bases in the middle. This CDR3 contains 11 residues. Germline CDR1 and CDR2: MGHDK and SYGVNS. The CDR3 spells CASSVLYEQYF. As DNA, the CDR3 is TGTGCCAGCAGTGTACTCTACGAGCAGTACTTC.

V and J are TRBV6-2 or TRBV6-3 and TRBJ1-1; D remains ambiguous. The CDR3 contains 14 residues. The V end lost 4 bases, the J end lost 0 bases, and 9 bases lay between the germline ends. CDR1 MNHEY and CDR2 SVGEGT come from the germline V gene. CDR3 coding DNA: TGTGCCAGCAGTTGGGAGGTCATGAACACTGAAGCTTTCTTT. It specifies CASSWEVMNTEAFF.

The CDR3 nucleotides are TGTGCCAGCAGCGTAGAACTAGCGGGGTACAATGAGCAGTTCTTC. Amino acid sequence: CASSVELAGYNEQFF. V usage is TRBV9 and J usage is TRBJ2-1; 10 bases map to TRBD2. Germline V gives CDR1 SGDLS, CDR2 YYNGEE. The CDR3 length is 15 residues. The ends lost 0 bases at V and 4 bases at J; junction bases unmatched: 1. Based on the CDR3 plus reference TRBV9 and TRBJ2-1, the full variable domain is DSGVTQTPKHLITATGQRVTLRCSPRSGDLSVYWYQQSLDQGLQFLIQYYNGEERAKGNILERFSAQQFPDLHSELNLSSLELGDSALYFCASSVELAGYNEQFFGPGTRLTVL.

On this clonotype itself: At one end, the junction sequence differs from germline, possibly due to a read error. The CDR3 spells CASGYRDSTYNEQFF. Here the CDR3 DNA reads TGTGCCAGCGGTTACCGGGACAGCACCTACAATGAGCAGTTCTTC. The chain carries TRBV6-2 or TRBV6-3 and TRBJ2-1; 7 bases map to TRBD1. Per the germline V gene, CDR1 is MNHEY and CDR2 is SVGEGT. The CDR3 is made up of 15 amino acids.

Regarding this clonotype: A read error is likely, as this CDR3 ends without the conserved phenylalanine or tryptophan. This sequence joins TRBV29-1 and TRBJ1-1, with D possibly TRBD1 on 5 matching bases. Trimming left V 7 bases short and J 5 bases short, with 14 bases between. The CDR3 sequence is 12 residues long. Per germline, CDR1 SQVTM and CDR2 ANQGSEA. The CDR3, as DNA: TGCAGCGGCAGGGCCGGAGGTACTGAAGCTTTCTCT. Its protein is CSGRAGGTEAFS.

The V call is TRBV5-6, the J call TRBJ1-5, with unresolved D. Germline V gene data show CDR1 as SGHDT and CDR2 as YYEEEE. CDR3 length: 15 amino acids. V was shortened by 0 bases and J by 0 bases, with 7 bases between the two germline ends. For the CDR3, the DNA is TGTGCCAGCAGCTTGGTGTCGTATAGCAATCAGCCCCAGCATTTT. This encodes CASSLVSYSNQPQHF.

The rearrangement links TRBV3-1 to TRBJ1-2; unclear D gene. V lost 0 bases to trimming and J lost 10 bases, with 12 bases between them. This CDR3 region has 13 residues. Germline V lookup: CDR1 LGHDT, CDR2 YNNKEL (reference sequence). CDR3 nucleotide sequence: TGTGCCAGCAGCCAAGAGCTTTCAGGAATCTACACCTTC. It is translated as CASSQELSGIYTF.

The CDR3 coding sequence is TGCGCCAGCAGCGACAGGGTCCGTGCTGAAGCTTTCTTT. It yields the protein CASSDRVRAEAFF. The chain has TRBV5-1 and TRBJ1-1, with 7 bases aligning to TRBD1. Germline loops: CDR1 SGHRS, CDR2 YFSETQ. This CDR3 contains 13 residues. V dropped 4 bases and J dropped 6; count of bases not matched to a gene: 6.

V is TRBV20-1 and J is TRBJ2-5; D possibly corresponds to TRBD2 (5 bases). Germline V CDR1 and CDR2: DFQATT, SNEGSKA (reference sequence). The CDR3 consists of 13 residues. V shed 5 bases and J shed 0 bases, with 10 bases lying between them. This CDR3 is CSARTLYQETQYF. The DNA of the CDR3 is TGCAGTGCTCGGACTCTGTACCAAGAGACCCAGTACTTC.

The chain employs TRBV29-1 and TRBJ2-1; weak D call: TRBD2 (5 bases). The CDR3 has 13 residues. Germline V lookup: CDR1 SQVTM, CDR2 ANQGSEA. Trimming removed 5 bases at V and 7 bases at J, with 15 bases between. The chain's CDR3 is CSVTPLARNEQFF. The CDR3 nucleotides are TGCAGCGTTACCCCCCTAGCTAGAAATGAGCAGTTCTTC.

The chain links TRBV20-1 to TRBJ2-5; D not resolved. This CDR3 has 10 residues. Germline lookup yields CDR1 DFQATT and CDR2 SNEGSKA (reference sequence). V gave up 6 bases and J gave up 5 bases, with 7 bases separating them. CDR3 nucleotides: TGCAGTGCCTTCCGGGAGACCCAGTACTTC. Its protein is CSAFRETQYF.

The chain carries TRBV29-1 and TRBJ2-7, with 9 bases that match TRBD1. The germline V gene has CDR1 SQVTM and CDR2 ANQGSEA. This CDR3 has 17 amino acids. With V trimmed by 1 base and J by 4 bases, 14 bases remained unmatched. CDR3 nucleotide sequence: TGCAGCGTTGAAGTTGTGGGGGGGACAGGGTCCTTTTACGAGCAGTACTTC. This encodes CSVEVVGGTGSFYEQYF.

The CDR3 sequence is CASSQEGRGETQYF. The CDR3 DNA reads as TGCGCCAGCAGCCAAGAAGGGAGGGGAGAGACCCAGTACTTC. The rearrangement links TRBV4-1 to TRBJ2-5; 7 nucleotides align to TRBD2. With 0 bases clipped from V and 4 bases from J, the junction kept 2 bases outside the gene matches. The CDR3 runs 14 residues. Germline CDR1 and CDR2: MGHRA and YSYEKL.

The chain's CDR3 is CASSQADRAYSNQPQHF. The CDR3 bases are TGTGCCAGCAGCCAAGCGGACAGGGCTTATAGCAATCAGCCCCAGCATTTT. The V and J genes are TRBV14 and TRBJ1-5; 8 nucleotides line up with TRBD1. V shed 1 base and J 0 bases; nucleotides not matched to a gene: 5. The germline V gene encodes CDR1 SGHDN and CDR2 FVKESK. The length of the CDR3 is 17 residues. The full variable domain, in which reference TRBV14 and TRBJ1-5 provide the parts outside the CDR3, is EAGVTQFPSHSVIEKGQTVTLRCDPISGHDNLYWYRRVMGKEIKFLLHFVKESKQDESGMPNNRFLAERTGGTYSTLKVQPAELEDSGVYFCASSQADRAYSNQPQHFGDGTRLSIL.

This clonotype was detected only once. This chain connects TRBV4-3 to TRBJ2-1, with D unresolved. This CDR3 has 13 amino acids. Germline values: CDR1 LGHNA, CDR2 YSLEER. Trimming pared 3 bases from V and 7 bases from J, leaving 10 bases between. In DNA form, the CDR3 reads TGCGCCAGCAGCCATACCCTGGGGAATGAGCAGTTCTTC. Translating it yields CASSHTLGNEQFF.

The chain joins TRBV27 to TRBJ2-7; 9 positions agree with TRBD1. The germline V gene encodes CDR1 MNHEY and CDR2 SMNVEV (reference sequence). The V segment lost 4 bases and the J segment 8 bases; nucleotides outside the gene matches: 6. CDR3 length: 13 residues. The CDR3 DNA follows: TGTGCCAGCAGTTGGGGGACAGGGACCCAGCAGTACTTC. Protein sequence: CASSWGTGTQQYF.